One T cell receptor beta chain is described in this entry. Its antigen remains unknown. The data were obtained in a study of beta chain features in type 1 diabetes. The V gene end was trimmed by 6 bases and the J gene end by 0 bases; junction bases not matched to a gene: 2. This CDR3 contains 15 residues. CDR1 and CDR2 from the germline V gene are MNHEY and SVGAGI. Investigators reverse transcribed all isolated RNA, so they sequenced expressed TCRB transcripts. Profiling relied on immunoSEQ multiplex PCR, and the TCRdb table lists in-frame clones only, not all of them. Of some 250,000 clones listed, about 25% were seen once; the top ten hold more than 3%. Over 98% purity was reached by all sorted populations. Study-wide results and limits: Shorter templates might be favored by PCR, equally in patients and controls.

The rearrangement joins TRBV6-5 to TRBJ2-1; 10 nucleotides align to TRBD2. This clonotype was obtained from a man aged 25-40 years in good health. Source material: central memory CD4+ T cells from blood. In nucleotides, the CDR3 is TGTGCCAGCAGCCCTAGCGGGAGCTCCTACAATGAGCAGTTCTTC. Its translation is CASSPSGSSYNEQFF.